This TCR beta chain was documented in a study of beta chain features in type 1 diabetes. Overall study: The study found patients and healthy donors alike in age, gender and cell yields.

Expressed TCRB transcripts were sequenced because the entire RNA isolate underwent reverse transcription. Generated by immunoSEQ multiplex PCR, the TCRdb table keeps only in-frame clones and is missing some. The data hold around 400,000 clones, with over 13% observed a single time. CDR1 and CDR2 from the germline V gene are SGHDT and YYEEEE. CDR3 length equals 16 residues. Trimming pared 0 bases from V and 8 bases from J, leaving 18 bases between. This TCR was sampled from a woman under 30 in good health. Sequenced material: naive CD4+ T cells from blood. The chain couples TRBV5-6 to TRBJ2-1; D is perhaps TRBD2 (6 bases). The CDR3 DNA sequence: TGTGCCAGCAGCTTGGGGCCTTCCGGGACTCCCTATGAGCAGTTCTTC. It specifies CASSLGPSGTPYEQFF.